Listed below are T cell receptor beta chains from one sample, sequenced in a study of read filtering for tumor transcriptome and immune sequencing. TCRdb redid the calling of the reads with MiXCR, one entry per CDR3 protein. The top ten clones hold about 7.7% of a sample with 100,000 to 150,000 distinct CDR3 sequences, over 10% of them seen once. What was sequenced was a population of CD138-negative cells sorted from bone marrow. These receptors were collected from a donor aged 40 or over with multiple myeloma. Both conserved end residues are part of each CDR3. D genes are given only for firm matches. Clone size appears in some rows only: once, few, many, or a class for an expanded clone.

cdr3_nt cdr3_aa j_call v_call cdr3_length clone_size d_call
TGTGCCAGTAAAGAGGGGGTCAACGTCCTGACTTTC CASKEGVNVLTF TRBJ2-6 TRBV19 12 many NA
TGTGCCAGCAGCACAACTAGCGGGAGATTTAGGCTCAATGAGCAGTTCTTC CASSTTSGRFRLNEQFF TRBJ2-1 TRBV7-9 17 many TRBD2
TGTGCCACCAGTGATCTGACTAGCGGGCCTATCTACAATGAGCAGTTCTTC CATSDLTSGPIYNEQFF TRBJ2-1 TRBV24-1 17 many TRBD2
TGCAGTGGGACGGGCTCGAGCTCCTACGAGCAGTACTTC CSGTGSSSYEQYF TRBJ2-7 TRBV20-1 13 many NA
TGTGCCAGCGGTTTGACAGGGGGCATCAATGAGCAGTTATTC CASGLTGGINEQLF TRBJ2-1 TRBV12-3/TRBV12-4 14 NA TRBD1
TGTGCCAGCAGTGAAGAGGCAAGACCCCAGGGGTATGGCTACACCTTC CASSEEARPQGYGYTF TRBJ1-2 TRBV2 16 many NA
TGCGCCAGCAGCCAGGACAGGGGGTTGGCCGGGGAGCTGTTTTTT CASSQDRGLAGELFF TRBJ2-2 TRBV4-1 15 once TRBD1
TGTGCCATCAGTGATTGGGGGAAACTACGCTCTGGGGCCAACGTCCTGACTTTC CAISDWGKLRSGANVLTF TRBJ2-6 TRBV10-3 18 many NA
TGCAGTGCCTGGGATACCGGGGGGCTGTTTTTT CSAWDTGGLFF TRBJ2-2 TRBV20-1 11 NA NA
TGTGCCAGCAGCTCGCAGACGGAGGAAGCCAAAAACATTCAGTACTTC CASSSQTEEAKNIQYF TRBJ2-4 TRBV5-4 16 many NA
TGCGCCAGCAGCCCCGGACTAGACCGCAATGAGCAGTTCTTC CASSPGLDRNEQFF TRBJ2-1 TRBV4-3 14 many TRBD2
TGCAGCGTTGAAAGAGCAGGCCCAGATACGCAGTATTTT CSVERAGPDTQYF TRBJ2-3 TRBV29-1 13 few NA
TGTGCCAGCAGCTTAGGATCCGTGGGCTCTGGAAACACCATATATTTT CASSLGSVGSGNTIYF TRBJ1-3 TRBV7-9 16 NA NA
TGTGCCAGCAGCTTAAGGCTGGAGGGGGCCAACGTCCTGACTTTC CASSLRLEGANVLTF TRBJ2-6 TRBV13 15 NA NA
TGTGCCAGCAGCCCGGGCCGGGTCGGGGCCCAGTACTTC CASSPGRVGAQYF TRBJ2-5 TRBV6-5 13 many NA
TGTGCCAGCTCACCACGAGGGGCCGGGGAGCTGTTTTTT CASSPRGAGELFF TRBJ2-2 TRBV18 13 many NA
TGCGCCAGCAGCCAAGCCGGACTTGAGAACACTGAAGCTTTCTTT CASSQAGLENTEAFF TRBJ1-1 TRBV4-1 15 many NA
TGTGCCAGCTTAGGCGGGAGGGGTTACAATGAGCAGTTCTTC CASLGGRGYNEQFF TRBJ2-1 TRBV7-9 14 many TRBD2
TGTGCCAGTAGTATAGATCGAACAGCGATAAGAACTAATGAAAAACTGTTTTTT CASSIDRTAIRTNEKLFF TRBJ1-4 TRBV19 18 many NA
TGTACCAGCAGTTACTCTAGCGGAAGCTCCTACGAGCAGTACTTC CTSSYSSGSSYEQYF TRBJ2-7 TRBV6-5 15 once TRBD2
TGTGCCAGTAGTATAGGTGGGAGAGCGCAGTTCTTC CASSIGGRAQFF TRBJ2-1 TRBV19 12 many NA
TGTGCCAGCAGCTTAGGTGGTACGCAGTATTTT CASSLGGTQYF TRBJ2-3 TRBV7-2 11 once NA
TGCAGTGCTAGAGTGGGGAACGGGGAGACCCAGTACTTC CSARVGNGETQYF TRBJ2-5 TRBV20-1 13 NA NA
TGTGCCAGCAGCTTAGAGGCAGGGGGAGGACTACTCCTTGAGCAGTTCTTC CASSLEAGGGLLLEQFF TRBJ2-1 TRBV7-8 17 many NA
TGCAGCGTTGAAGACAGGGGAGTCACCGGGGAGCTGTTTTTT CSVEDRGVTGELFF TRBJ2-2 TRBV29-1 14 many NA
TGTGCCAGCAGCTTAAAACCCCCTTCTGCGGGGCTCACAGATACGCAGTATTTT CASSLKPPSAGLTDTQYF TRBJ2-3 TRBV7-3 18 many NA
TGTGCCAGCAGCTCTTTGACTAGCGGCAGCACAGATACGCAGTATTTT CASSSLTSGSTDTQYF TRBJ2-3 TRBV5-6 16 many TRBD2